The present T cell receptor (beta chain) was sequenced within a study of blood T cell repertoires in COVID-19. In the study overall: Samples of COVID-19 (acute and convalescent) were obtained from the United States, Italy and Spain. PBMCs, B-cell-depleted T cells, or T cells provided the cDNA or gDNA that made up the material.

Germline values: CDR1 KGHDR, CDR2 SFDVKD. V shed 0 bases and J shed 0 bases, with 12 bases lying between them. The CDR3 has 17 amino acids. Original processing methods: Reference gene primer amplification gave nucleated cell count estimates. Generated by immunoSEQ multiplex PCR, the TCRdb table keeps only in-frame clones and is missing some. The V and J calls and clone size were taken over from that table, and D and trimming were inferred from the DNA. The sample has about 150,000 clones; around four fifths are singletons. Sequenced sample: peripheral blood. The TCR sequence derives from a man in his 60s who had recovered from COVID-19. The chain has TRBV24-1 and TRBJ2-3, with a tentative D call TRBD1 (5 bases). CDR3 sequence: CATSDLLGGASTDTQYF. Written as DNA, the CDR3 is TGTGCCACCAGTGATTTGCTAGGTGGGGCCAGCACAGATACGCAGTATTTT.